Described below is a single TCR beta chain sequence and its context. The antigen is unknown. Next came a second PCR, run for roughly 6 to 11 cycles, which used a sample-barcoded 5' primer along with a J-beta primer mix. Using its own MiXCR run on the 5' RACE reads, TCRdb lists one record per CDR3 protein. The sample has 1.5 million to 2 million distinct CDR3 sequences, over 25% seen once; the top ten hold more than 6%. The data stem from a study of blood T cells in healthy people across ages. Study-wide points: For the donors, CMV status was unknown and possibly confounded expanded clonotype changes.

The germline gives CDR1 SGHTA, CDR2 FQGNSA. Trimming removed 0 bases at V and 0 bases at J, with 16 bases between. The CDR3 contains 18 residues. Sequenced: blood. The rearrangement links TRBV7-2 to TRBJ2-3, with D possibly matching TRBD2 (5 bases). This sequence was found in a woman aged 25 to 39 in good health. The CDR3 DNA reads as TGTGCCAGCAGCTTAGCGCCCTTGGGCTGGACTAGCACAGATACGCAGTATTTT. Its translation is CASSLAPLGWTSTDTQYF.